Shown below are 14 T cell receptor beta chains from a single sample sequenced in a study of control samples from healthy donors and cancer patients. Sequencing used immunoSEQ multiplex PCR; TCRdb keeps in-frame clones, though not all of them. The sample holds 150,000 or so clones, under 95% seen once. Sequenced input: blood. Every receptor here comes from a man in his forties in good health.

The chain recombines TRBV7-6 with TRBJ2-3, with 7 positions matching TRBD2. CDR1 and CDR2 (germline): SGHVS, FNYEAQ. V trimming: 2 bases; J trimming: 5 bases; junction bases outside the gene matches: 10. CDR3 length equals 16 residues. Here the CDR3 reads CASSLKWREKGDTQYF. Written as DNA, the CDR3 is TGTGCCAGCAGCTTAAAGTGGCGGGAGAAGGGAGATACGCAGTATTTT.

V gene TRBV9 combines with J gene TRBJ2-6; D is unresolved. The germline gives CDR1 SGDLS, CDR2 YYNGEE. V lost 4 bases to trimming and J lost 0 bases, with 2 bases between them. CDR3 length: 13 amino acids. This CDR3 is CASSSSGANVLTF. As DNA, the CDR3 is TGTGCCAGCAGCAGCTCTGGGGCCAACGTCCTGACTTTC.

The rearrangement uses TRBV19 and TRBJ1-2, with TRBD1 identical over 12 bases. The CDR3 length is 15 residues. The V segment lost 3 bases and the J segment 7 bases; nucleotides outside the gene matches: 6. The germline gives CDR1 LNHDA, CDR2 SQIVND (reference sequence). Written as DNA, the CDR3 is TGTGCCAGTAGTATGCGGGGACAGGGGGCGCTTGGCTACACCTTC. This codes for CASSMRGQGALGYTF.

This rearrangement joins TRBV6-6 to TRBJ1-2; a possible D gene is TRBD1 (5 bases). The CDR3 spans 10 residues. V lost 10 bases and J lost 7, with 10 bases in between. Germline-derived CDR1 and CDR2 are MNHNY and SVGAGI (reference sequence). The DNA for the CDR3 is TGTGCCACCGGGACGGTTGGCTACACCTTC. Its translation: CATGTVGYTF.

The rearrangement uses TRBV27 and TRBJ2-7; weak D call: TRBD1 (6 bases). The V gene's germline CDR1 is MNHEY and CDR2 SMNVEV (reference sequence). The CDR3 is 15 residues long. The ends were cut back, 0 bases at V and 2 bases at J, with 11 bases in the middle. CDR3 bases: TGTGCCAGCAGTTTATCGGCAGGGGCCCCCTACGAGCAGTACTTC. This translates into CASSLSAGAPYEQYF.

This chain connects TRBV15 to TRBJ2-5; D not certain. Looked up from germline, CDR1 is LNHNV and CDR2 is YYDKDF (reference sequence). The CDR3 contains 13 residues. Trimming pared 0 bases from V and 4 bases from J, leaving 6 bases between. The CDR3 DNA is TGTGCCACCAGCAGAGATCTTAGAGAGACCCAGTACTTC. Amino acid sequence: CATSRDLRETQYF.

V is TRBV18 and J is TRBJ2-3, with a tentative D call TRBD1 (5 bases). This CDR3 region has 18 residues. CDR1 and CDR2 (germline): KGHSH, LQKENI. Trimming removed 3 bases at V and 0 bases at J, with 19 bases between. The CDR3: CASSPLPRTQGSTDTQYF. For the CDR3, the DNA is TGTGCCAGCTCACCCTTACCGCGTACTCAGGGAAGCACAGATACGCAGTATTTT.

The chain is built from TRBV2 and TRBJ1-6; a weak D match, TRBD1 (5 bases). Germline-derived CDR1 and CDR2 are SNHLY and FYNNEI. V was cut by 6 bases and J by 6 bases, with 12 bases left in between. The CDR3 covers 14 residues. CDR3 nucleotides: TGTGCCAGCAGCTTCGGGGGGTTTAATTCACCCCTCCACTTT. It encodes CASSFGGFNSPLHF.

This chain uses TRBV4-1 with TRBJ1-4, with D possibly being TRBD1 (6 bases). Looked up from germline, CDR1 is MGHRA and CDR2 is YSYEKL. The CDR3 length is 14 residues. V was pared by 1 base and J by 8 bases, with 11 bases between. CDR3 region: CASSQVGAQEKLFF. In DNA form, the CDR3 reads TGCGCCAGCAGCCAAGTGGGGGCGCAGGAAAAACTGTTTTTT.

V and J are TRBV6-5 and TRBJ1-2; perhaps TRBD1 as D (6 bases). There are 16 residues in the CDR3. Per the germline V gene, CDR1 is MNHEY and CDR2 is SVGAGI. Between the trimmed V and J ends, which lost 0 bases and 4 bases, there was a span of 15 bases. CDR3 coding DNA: TGTGCCAGCAGTTACTCTTCGGGGGGCGCGGGCTATGGCTACACCTTC. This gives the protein CASSYSSGGAGYGYTF.

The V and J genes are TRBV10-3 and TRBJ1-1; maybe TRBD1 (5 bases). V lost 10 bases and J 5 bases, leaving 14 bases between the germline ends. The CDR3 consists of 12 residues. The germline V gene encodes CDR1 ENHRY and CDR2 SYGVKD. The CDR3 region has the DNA TGTGCCACCGGGGCCATAAGGACTGAAGCTTTCTTT. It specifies CATGAIRTEAFF.

The CDR3: CASSVEGRGYGYTF. CDR3 DNA: TGTGCCAGCAGCGTAGAGGGCAGGGGCTATGGCTACACCTTC. The rearrangement joins TRBV9 to TRBJ1-2, with a weak D call TRBD1 (6 bases). Germline-derived CDR1 and CDR2 are SGDLS and YYNGEE. The CDR3 is 14 amino acids. Trimming took off 0 bases at V and 4 bases at J, with 10 bases between the two ends. Based on the CDR3 plus reference TRBV9 and TRBJ1-2, the full variable domain is DSGVTQTPKHLITATGQRVTLRCSPRSGDLSVYWYQQSLDQGLQFLIQYYNGEERAKGNILERFSAQQFPDLHSELNLSSLELGDSALYFCASSVEGRGYGYTFGSGTRLTVV.

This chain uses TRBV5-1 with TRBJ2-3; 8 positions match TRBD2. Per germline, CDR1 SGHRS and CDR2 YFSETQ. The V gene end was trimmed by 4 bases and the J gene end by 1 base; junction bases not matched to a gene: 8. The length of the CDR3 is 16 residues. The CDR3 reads CASSPGALAGTDTQYF. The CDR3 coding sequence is TGCGCCAGCAGCCCCGGGGCACTAGCGGGCACAGATACGCAGTATTTT.

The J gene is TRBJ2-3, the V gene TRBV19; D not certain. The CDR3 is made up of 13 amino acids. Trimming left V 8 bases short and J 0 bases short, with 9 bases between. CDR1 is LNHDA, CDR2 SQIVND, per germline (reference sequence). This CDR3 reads CASGLWSTDTQYF. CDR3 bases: TGTGCCAGTGGTCTATGGAGCACAGATACGCAGTATTTT.